Following are 3 T cell receptor beta chains from one sample sequenced in a study of cytomegalovirus exposure and HLA in healthy donors. PCR involved 60 Vbeta and 13 Jbeta primers. Profiling relied on immunoSEQ multiplex PCR, and the TCRdb table lists in-frame clones only, not all of them. The sample lists 85,000 to 120,000 clones, roughly four fifths occurring once. What was sequenced was PBMCs. Receptors were obtained from a man in his fifties in good health and CMV-seronegative.

V and J are TRBV18 and TRBJ2-2; weak D call: TRBD1 (6 bases). The CDR3 runs to 18 residues. Germline V CDR1 and CDR2: KGHSH, LQKENI. V lost 3 bases and J 3 bases, leaving 20 bases between the germline ends. CDR3 sequence (DNA): TGTGCCAGCTCACCCCCCGGGCGTACAGGGACGGACACCGGGGAGCTGTTTTTT. Translating gives CASSPPGRTGTDTGELFF.

The J gene is TRBJ1-4, the V gene TRBV30; 8 positions agree with TRBD1. The V gene's germline CDR1 is GTSNPN and CDR2 SVGIG (reference sequence). CDR3 length: 15 residues. With 1 base clipped from V and 8 bases from J, the junction kept 9 bases outside the gene matches. The CDR3 DNA reads TGTGCCTGGAGTGCAGGACAGGGAGGAAAAGAAAAACTGTTTTTT. Translated: CAWSAGQGGKEKLFF.

In this sample, this clone turned up once. This rearrangement joins TRBV29-1 to TRBJ1-2; 7 bases map to TRBD1. With 6 bases clipped from V and 5 bases from J, the junction kept 9 bases outside the gene matches. Per the germline V gene, CDR1 is SQVTM and CDR2 is ANQGSEA. CDR3 length: 13 amino acids. CDR3 sequence: CSVPTGEKYGYTF. The CDR3 DNA is TGCAGCGTGCCAACAGGGGAAAAATATGGCTACACCTTC.